A selection of T cell receptor beta chains follows, all from one sample in a study of cytomegalovirus exposure and HLA in healthy donors. Using immunoSEQ multiplex PCR, the repertoire was profiled, and TCRdb retains in-frame clones only, with some absent. The sample includes approximately 93,000 clones, around 84% of them seen just once. What was sequenced was PBMCs. The receptors stem from a woman between 35 and 50 years old in good health and CMV-seronegative. The CDR3 runs from the conserved cysteine through the conserved F or W. A D gene is named only where the DNA matches it firmly. Size tells how often a clone was seen (once, few, many) or the class of an expanded clone, and some rows leave it out.

CDR3nt | CDR3aa | j_gene | d_gene | v_gene | abundance
TGTGCCAGCAGTGACCCACGAGGGGGACAGCTCTACGAGCAGTACTTC | CASSDPRGGQLYEQYF | TRBJ2-7 | TRBD1 | TRBV2 | NA
TGTGCCAGCACCCCGACTAGAATCTCCAACGAGCAGTACTTC | CASTPTRISNEQYF | TRBJ2-7 | NA | TRBV7-2 | NA
TGTGCCAGCAGCCTATCCCCAGATACGCAGTATTTT | CASSLSPDTQYF | TRBJ2-3 | NA | TRBV7-9 | few
TGCAGCGCTACCCCGGGACTAGCATACAATGAGCAGTTCTTC | CSATPGLAYNEQFF | TRBJ2-1 | TRBD2 | TRBV29-1 | NA
TGTGCCAGCAGTTTATCTGTCTCTCCACTGACCCAGTACTTC | CASSLSVSPLTQYF | TRBJ2-5 | NA | TRBV27 | NA
TGTGCCAGCAGCCTACTAGCGGGAAACACCGGGGAGCTGTTTTTT | CASSLLAGNTGELFF | TRBJ2-2 | TRBD2 | TRBV28 | NA
TGTGCCAGCAGCAAAAGGGGCAGGAAGAACACTGAAGCTTTCTTT | CASSKRGRKNTEAFF | TRBJ1-1 | NA | TRBV21-1 | NA
TGCGCCAGCAGCTTGGGAGAGGGTGGGCAGCGTTCACCCCTCCACTTT | CASSLGEGGQRSPLHF | TRBJ1-6 | NA | TRBV5-1 | NA
TGTGCCATCAATGGGGGAGGGGCAGATACGCAGTATTTT | CAINGGGADTQYF | TRBJ2-3 | TRBD2 | TRBV10-3 | NA
TGTGCCAGCAGAGCTAGCGGGAGTGTCAATGAGCAGTTCTTC | CASRASGSVNEQFF | TRBJ2-1 | TRBD2 | TRBV28 | NA
TGTGCCAGCAGTGACAGTTATAGCAATCAGCCCCAGCATTTT | CASSDSYSNQPQHF | TRBJ1-5 | NA | TRBV6-6 | once
TGTGCCAGCAAGAACAGGGGGCGCGACTATGGCTACACCTTC | CASKNRGRDYGYTF | TRBJ1-2 | TRBD1 | TRBV19 | NA
TGTGCCAGCAGCCTCCCGAACACCGGGGAGCTGTTTTTT | CASSLPNTGELFF | TRBJ2-2 | NA | TRBV28 | once
TGTGCCAGCAGTGGTAACAGGGGAGACCAGCCCCAGCATTTT | CASSGNRGDQPQHF | TRBJ1-5 | TRBD1 | TRBV2 | NA
TGTGCCAGCAGCTCCGGACTAGCGGGAGCGGGGGAGCTGTTTTTT | CASSSGLAGAGELFF | TRBJ2-2 | TRBD2 | TRBV7-7 | NA
TGTGCCAGCAGTGAGGGGACAGGTGGAGGCTACACCTTC | CASSEGTGGGYTF | TRBJ1-2 | TRBD1 | TRBV2 | NA
TGTGCCAGCTCTAGGGGAGATACGCAGTATTTT | CASSRGDTQYF | TRBJ2-3 | NA | TRBV27 | NA
TGTGCCAGCAGCTTAGCGAGTACCTACGAGCAGTACTTC | CASSLASTYEQYF | TRBJ2-7 | NA | TRBV7-9 | few
TGTGCCAGCAGTGGCGGGACGGTCAGAGATCAGCCCCAGCATTTT | CASSGGTVRDQPQHF | TRBJ1-5 | NA | TRBV6-1 | NA
TGCAGCGTTGATGGACAGTCCACAGATACGCAGTATTTT | CSVDGQSTDTQYF | TRBJ2-3 | NA | TRBV29-1 | NA
TGTGCCAGTAGTATCATCGGGACAGCCTCCACAGATACGCAGTATTTT | CASSIIGTASTDTQYF | TRBJ2-3 | TRBD1 | TRBV19 | once
TGTGCCAGCTCACCGCAACTAAAACGTAGCGGCAATGAGCAGTTCTTC | CASSPQLKRSGNEQFF | TRBJ2-1 | NA | TRBV18 | NA
TGTGCCAGCTCACCACGGGCAGGGATTCAGCCCCAGCATTTT | CASSPRAGIQPQHF | TRBJ1-5 | NA | TRBV18 | NA
TGTGCCAGCAGCGTAGAATATTGGCTAGACGAGTCCACCGGGGAGCTGTTTTTT | CASSVEYWLDESTGELFF | TRBJ2-2 | NA | TRBV9 | NA
TGTGCCACCAGCAGACCCGGACAGGGACCAGATGAAAAACTGTTTTTT | CATSRPGQGPDEKLFF | TRBJ1-4 | TRBD1 | TRBV15 | NA
TGTGCCAGCAGGGTACAGGGATCCCCAGATACGCAGTATTTT | CASRVQGSPDTQYF | TRBJ2-3 | NA | TRBV2 | NA
TGTGCCAGCAGTTCCCATTTCACTGAAGCTTTCTTT | CASSSHFTEAFF | TRBJ1-1 | NA | TRBV28 | NA
TGTGCCAGCAGCTTGCTCGGGACTAGCGGGAGAGGCGAGCAGTACTTC | CASSLLGTSGRGEQYF | TRBJ2-7 | TRBD2 | TRBV5-6 | NA
TGTGCCAGCACACGAGCGGGAGGGGAGCAGTTCTTC | CASTRAGGEQFF | TRBJ2-1 | TRBD2 | TRBV6-5 | few
TGTGCCAGCAGCTCACAGGGGGACGAGCAGTACTTC | CASSSQGDEQYF | TRBJ2-7 | TRBD1 | TRBV11-3 | NA
TGCGCCAGCACCCCCACCCAGACTAGCGGAACCTACGAGCAGTACTTC | CASTPTQTSGTYEQYF | TRBJ2-7 | TRBD2 | TRBV5-1 | NA
TGTGCCACCATAAGGAGAACAGGGATTGCGGTACTAACCGGGGAGCTGTTTTTT | CATIRRTGIAVLTGELFF | TRBJ2-2 | NA | TRBV28 | NA
TGTGCCAGCAGTTTATCCGGACTCCCCTACAATGAGCAGTTCTTC | CASSLSGLPYNEQFF | TRBJ2-1 | NA | TRBV27 | NA
TGTGCCAGCAGCTTAATGATCGAAGCCACTGAAGCTTTCTTT | CASSLMIEATEAFF | TRBJ1-1 | NA | TRBV7-9 | NA
TGTGCCAGCAGCCAGTACGAAAAACTGTTTTTT | CASSQYEKLFF | TRBJ1-4 | NA | TRBV2 | NA
TGTGCCAGCAGCCAGGGACTAGCGGACACAGATACGCAGTATTTT | CASSQGLADTDTQYF | TRBJ2-3 | TRBD2 | TRBV14 | NA
TGCGCCAGCAGCTTGGTTCCGGGGCAGCCCCAGCATTTT | CASSLVPGQPQHF | TRBJ1-5 | NA | TRBV5-1 | NA
TGTGCCAGCAGCCCAACAGGGGGCGGGCAGCCCCAGCATTTT | CASSPTGGGQPQHF | TRBJ1-5 | TRBD1 | TRBV5-6 | NA
TGTGCCAGCAGCAGAAGGACTAGCGGGAGGTTCTACGAGCAGTACTTC | CASSRRTSGRFYEQYF | TRBJ2-7 | TRBD2 | TRBV7-8 | NA
TGTGCCAGCAGTTTCCGGGACAGTGGAACAGCTTTCTTT | CASSFRDSGTAFF | TRBJ1-1 | TRBD1 | TRBV6-5 | NA
TGTGCCAGCAGTTTACAAGGGGCCTATGGCTACACCTTC | CASSLQGAYGYTF | TRBJ1-2 | NA | TRBV28 | NA
TGTGCCAGCAGCACAGGGGGCCTGAACACTGAAGCTTTCTTT | CASSTGGLNTEAFF | TRBJ1-1 | TRBD1 | TRBV7-9 | once
TGTGCCAGCAGCACCCGGGGGGAGAAGGGTGAAGCTTTCTTT | CASSTRGEKGEAFF | TRBJ1-1 | NA | TRBV5-4 | NA
TGTGCCAGCAGTCCCTGGACAGGTTCGAACACCGGGGAGCTGTTTTTT | CASSPWTGSNTGELFF | TRBJ2-2 | TRBD1 | TRBV28 | NA
TGTGCCAGTAGTATTAGGGGTACTGACGTATTGGGCCTAGATACGCAGTATTTT | CASSIRGTDVLGLDTQYF | TRBJ2-3 | NA | TRBV19 | NA
TGCGCCAGCAGCCAAGTAACAGCGGGAGGATACAATGAGCAGTTCTTC | CASSQVTAGGYNEQFF | TRBJ2-1 | TRBD2 | TRBV4-3 | NA
TGCAGCTCGGGTCTAGGACTAGCGGGCGGACTCTCCTACAATGAGCAGTTCTTC | CSSGLGLAGGLSYNEQFF | TRBJ2-1 | TRBD2 | TRBV29-1 | NA
TGCGCCAGCTTAGCGGCAAATGAGCAGTTCTTC | CASLAANEQFF | TRBJ2-1 | NA | TRBV10-2 | NA
TGCGCCAGCAGGCCCGGGACAGTGAACACTGAAGCTTTCTTT | CASRPGTVNTEAFF | TRBJ1-1 | TRBD1 | TRBV5-1 | NA
TGTGCCAGCAGTCCCTGGACAGGTTTGAACTATGGCTACACCTTC | CASSPWTGLNYGYTF | TRBJ1-2 | TRBD1 | TRBV27 | NA
TGTGCCAGCTCACCGGGGACAGGAGCTTACAATGAGCAGTTCTTC | CASSPGTGAYNEQFF | TRBJ2-1 | TRBD1 | TRBV18 | NA
TGTGCCAGCAGCCAACTCACCTCGAGGGGGAGCTCTGGAAACACCATATATTTT | CASSQLTSRGSSGNTIYF | TRBJ1-3 | NA | TRBV4-2 | NA
TGTGCCAGCAGCTTTGGGCGTGGCTACACCTTC | CASSFGRGYTF | TRBJ1-2 | NA | TRBV7-9 | NA